This passage covers 31 T cell receptor beta chains from one sample sequenced in a study of T-cell memory formation after mild COVID-19. TCRdb reprocessed the 5' RACE reads with MiXCR, giving one entry per CDR3 protein. This table has 450,000 to 700,000 distinct CDR3 sequences, around 17% appearing once. Specimen: PBMCs or a T cell subset sorted from them (not recorded which). These receptors originate from an adult woman who had mild COVID-19 (a few samples of this study predate the infection). Cell type and time point are not known.

The sample holds many counts of this clonotype. The chain employs TRBV6-6 and TRBJ2-7, with 7 positions matching TRBD1. The CDR3 runs to 14 residues. The V gene's germline CDR1 is MNHNY and CDR2 SVGAGI (reference sequence). With V trimmed by 7 bases and J by 5 bases, 11 bases remained unmatched. The CDR3 nucleotides are TGTGCCAGCACTGGGACAGCCCTTGTGCACGAGCAGTACTTC. It codes for CASTGTALVHEQYF.

The chain has TRBV24-1 and TRBJ2-1; D perhaps matches TRBD1 (6 bases). Germline assignment: CDR1 KGHDR and CDR2 SFDVKD. The V and J ends lost 7 bases and 2 bases respectively, with 11 bases between them. This CDR3 comprises 14 residues. CDR3: CATRPRDTYNEQFF. DNA of the CDR3: TGTGCCACCAGACCCCGGGACACCTACAATGAGCAGTTCTTC.

A few counts support this clonotype. The V gene is TRBV19, the J gene TRBJ2-2; possibly TRBD2 for D (5 bases). CDR3 length: 14 residues. V was cut by 7 bases and J by 0 bases, with 9 bases left in between. The germline CDR1 and CDR2 sequences are LNHDA and SQIVND (reference sequence). The CDR3 nucleotides read TGTGCCAGTAACCCGGGGACGAACACCGGGGAGCTGTTTTTT. This sequence encodes CASNPGTNTGELFF.

The chain recombines TRBV6-2 or TRBV6-3 with TRBJ2-1; 9 bases fit TRBD2. J was trimmed by 1 base and V by 8 bases; bases with no gene match: 3. CDR1 and CDR2 from the germline V gene are MNHEY and SVGEGT. CDR3 size: 14 residues. In DNA form, the CDR3 reads TGTGCCAGCGTGGCGGGGGGGTCCTACAATGAGCAGTTCTTC. Amino acids: CASVAGGSYNEQFF.

The V gene is TRBV9, the J gene TRBJ1-1, with D perhaps matching TRBD1 (6 bases). This CDR3 region has 14 residues. Germline V gene sequence: CDR1 SGDLS, CDR2 YYNGEE. Between the trimmed V and J ends, which lost 0 bases and 5 bases, there was a span of 11 bases. CDR3 nucleotides: TGTGCCAGCAGCGTAGATCTGGGGGCAACTGAAGCTTTCTTT. Residues: CASSVDLGATEAFF.

This clonotype came up a few times. The genes are TRBV10-3 and TRBJ2-7, with a tentative D call TRBD1 (5 bases). CDR3 length: 16 residues. Germline CDR1 ENHRY, CDR2 SYGVKD. V was trimmed by 0 bases and J by 1 base, leaving 13 bases between them. The DNA of the CDR3 is TGTGCCATCAGTGAGTCGACTCAGGGCCTATCCTACGAGCAGTACTTC. It is translated as CAISESTQGLSYEQYF.

This clonotype was counted between two and nine times. The V and J genes are TRBV6-5 and TRBJ1-2; D is unclear. The CDR3 extends over 15 amino acids. Trimming took off 4 bases at V and 0 bases at J, with 12 bases between the two ends. Germline V lookup: CDR1 MNHEY, CDR2 SVGAGI. The CDR3 nucleotides are TGTGCCAGCAGTTTCGACCTATTAGCTAACTATGGCTACACCTTC. It yields the protein CASSFDLLANYGYTF.

Here the CDR3 reads CASSIDQMGRSNQPQHF. The CDR3, as DNA: TGTGCCAGTAGTATAGATCAGATGGGCAGGTCCAATCAGCCCCAGCATTTT. J is TRBJ1-5 and V is TRBV19; D not resolved. CDR1 is LNHDA and CDR2 is SQIVND in the germline V gene (reference sequence). Trimming took off 0 bases at V and 3 bases at J, with 15 bases between the two ends. This CDR3 is built from 17 residues.

The chain recombines TRBV29-1 with TRBJ2-2, with D unclear. This CDR3 region has 12 residues. V lost 5 bases to trimming and J lost 3 bases, with 7 bases between them. Germline V lookup: CDR1 SQVTM, CDR2 ANQGSEA. The CDR3 loop is CSVRVYTGELFF. The CDR3 DNA is TGCAGCGTTCGGGTGTACACCGGGGAGCTGTTTTTT.

This clonotype was counted only a few times. This rearrangement joins TRBV5-1 to TRBJ1-2; 9 nucleotides align to TRBD1. CDR1 and CDR2 from the germline V gene are SGHRS and YFSETQ. Trimming cost V 4 bases and J 2 bases; bases outside gene matches: 12. The CDR3 contains 17 residues. This CDR3 reads CASSQRLGQGTNYGYTF. The DNA of the CDR3 is TGCGCCAGCAGCCAACGCCTAGGACAGGGGACAAACTATGGCTACACCTTC. Full variable domain (rest looked up from reference TRBV5-1 and TRBJ1-2): KAGVTQTPRYLIKTRGQQVTLSCSPISGHRSVSWYQQTPGQGLQFLFEYFSETQRNKGNFPGRFSGRQFSNSRSEMNVSTLELGDSALYLCASSQRLGQGTNYGYTFGSGTRLTVV.

The chain couples TRBV5-1 to TRBJ2-3, with D maybe TRBD1 (5 bases). Germline lookup yields CDR1 SGHRS and CDR2 YFSETQ. The germline V and J ends were trimmed by 7 bases and 0 bases, with 12 bases remaining between them. The CDR3 runs to 14 residues. CDR3 sequence: CASRQDTSTDTQYF. CDR3 nucleotide sequence: TGCGCCAGCCGGCAGGACACTAGCACAGATACGCAGTATTTT.

The chain combines TRBV9 with TRBJ2-3; 8 positions match TRBD2. Germline CDR1 is SGDLS and CDR2 is YYNGEE. This CDR3 is built from 15 residues. Trimming removed 5 bases from V and 3 bases from J; junction bases left unmatched: 8. CDR3 nucleotides: TGTGCCAGCAGGCCGGCACTAGCGGTTACAGATACGCAGTATTTT. Protein: CASRPALAVTDTQYF.

The genes are TRBV20-1 and TRBJ2-7; the match to TRBD2 covers 7 bases. There are 15 residues in the CDR3. Looked up from germline, CDR1 is DFQATT and CDR2 is SNEGSKA (reference sequence). J gave up 2 bases and V 1 base, and 8 bases lay outside the gene matches. This chain's CDR3 is CSARGSAGLTYEQYF. The CDR3 nucleotides read TGCAGTGCTAGAGGTTCAGCGGGGCTAACCTACGAGCAGTACTTC.

The V gene is TRBV5-1, the J gene TRBJ1-2; D remains unclear. Germline V CDR1 and CDR2: SGHRS, YFSETQ. This CDR3 is 14 amino acids long. V lost 2 bases and J 7 bases, leaving 15 bases between the germline ends. This CDR3 is CASSLSPVVGGYTF. Written as DNA, the CDR3 is TGCGCCAGCAGCTTATCTCCGGTGGTAGGTGGCTACACCTTC.

This clonotype was counted many times. The chain carries TRBV7-2 and TRBJ2-5; 9 nucleotides match TRBD2. Germline V gives CDR1 SGHTA, CDR2 FQGNSA. J was trimmed by 5 bases and V by 1 base; bases with no gene match: 11. This CDR3 spans 17 amino acids. This CDR3 reads CASSLVIRGGVVETQYF. CDR3 nucleotide sequence: TGTGCCAGCAGCTTAGTTATTCGCGGGGGGGTCGTCGAGACCCAGTACTTC.

The chain links TRBV5-1 to TRBJ2-1; D uncertain. This CDR3 has 15 residues. V shed 1 base and J shed 6 bases, with 14 bases lying between them. Germline lookup yields CDR1 SGHRS and CDR2 YFSETQ. CDR3 protein: CASSLPGSPFNEQFF. The CDR3 nucleotides read TGCGCCAGCAGCTTGCCAGGTTCCCCTTTCAATGAGCAGTTCTTC.

This clonotype was seen more than once but under ten times. The chain is built from TRBV20-1 and TRBJ2-1; 14 bases match TRBD2. Germline CDR1 is DFQATT and CDR2 is SNEGSKA (reference sequence). The CDR3 covers 15 residues. The V gene end was trimmed by 5 bases and the J gene end by 9 bases; junction bases not matched to a gene: 9. The CDR3 reads CSADRGLAGVVEQFF. Written as DNA, the CDR3 is TGCAGTGCTGACCGGGGACTAGCGGGAGTGGTTGAGCAGTTCTTC.

This chain joins TRBV6-5 and TRBJ2-7; 8 bases fit TRBD2. The V gene's germline CDR1 is MNHEY and CDR2 SVGAGI. This CDR3 has 16 residues. The V segment lost 0 bases and the J segment 5 bases; nucleotides outside the gene matches: 9. CDR3 nucleotide sequence: TGTGCCAGCAGTTACTCGATTCGGGTCGGGGGGGACGAGCAGTACTTC. Amino acid sequence: CASSYSIRVGGDEQYF.

The genes are TRBV29-1 and TRBJ2-7; D not certain. CDR3 length: 11 amino acids. Deletions cut 1 base from V and 6 bases from J, with 7 bases between. Germline values: CDR1 SQVTM, CDR2 ANQGSEA. CDR3 sequence: CSVEVGGEQYF. As DNA, the CDR3 is TGCAGCGTTGAAGTTGGCGGCGAGCAGTACTTC.

In its sample, this clonotype was seen many times. This chain links TRBV5-1 with TRBJ2-1, with TRBD1 identical over 7 bases. The CDR3 length is 12 residues. Germline V gives CDR1 SGHRS, CDR2 YFSETQ. With V trimmed by 4 bases and J by 7 bases, 2 bases remained unmatched. DNA of the CDR3: TGCGCCAGCAGCGCACAGGGGAATGAGCAGTTCTTC. This sequence encodes CASSAQGNEQFF.

This clonotype has a handful of counts. The chain links TRBV12-3 or TRBV12-4 to TRBJ1-1; 7 bases line up with TRBD1. V was clipped by 7 bases and J by 3 bases; unmatched bases: 11. This CDR3 has 15 amino acids. The CDR3 nucleotides are TGTGCCAGCACGCTTAGAGGGGGCCTATACACTGAAGCTTTCTTT. Translated: CASTLRGGLYTEAFF.

The genes are TRBV30 and TRBJ2-3, with 10 bases identical to TRBD2. Germline CDR1 reads GTSNPN; CDR2 reads SVGIG (reference sequence). The V gene end was trimmed by 1 base and the J gene end by 6 bases; junction bases not matched to a gene: 13. The CDR3 extends over 17 amino acids. The CDR3 DNA sequence: TGTGCCTGGAGTGGCCTCAAGCGGGAGGGCCCCACTGATACGCAGTATTTT. It specifies CAWSGLKREGPTDTQYF.

Only a few counts were recorded for this clonotype. The chain combines TRBV6-5 with TRBJ2-2; TRBD1 matches at 7 bases. After removal of 0 bases from V and 5 bases from J, the junction contained 6 bases not matched to a gene. The CDR3 spans 16 residues. The germline gives CDR1 MNHEY, CDR2 SVGAGI. CDR3 residues: CASSYSAQGWTGELFF. The CDR3 DNA reads as TGTGCCAGCAGTTACTCGGCACAGGGGTGGACCGGGGAGCTGTTTTTT.

This clonotype was detected ten times or more. The chain employs TRBV11-2 and TRBJ2-7; no reliable D call. The CDR3 has 12 residues. V gave up 1 base and J gave up 6 bases, with 7 bases separating them. Germline V CDR1 and CDR2: SGHAT, FQNNGV. The CDR3 loop is CASSLVFSEQYF. The DNA of the CDR3 is TGTGCCAGCAGCTTAGTCTTCAGCGAGCAGTACTTC.

The chain carries TRBV7-2 and TRBJ2-3, with D possibly called TRBD1 or TRBD2 (5 bases each). Trimming pared 5 bases from V and 6 bases from J, leaving 12 bases between. The CDR3 is made up of 13 amino acids. Germline-derived CDR1 and CDR2 are SGHTA and FQGNSA. The DNA of the CDR3 is TGTGCCAGCAGCCCGAGGGGCCGGGATACGCAGTATTTT. Its translation: CASSPRGRDTQYF.

The CDR3 bases are TGCGCCAGCCACCCTTCTACGAGCGGGAGGGCCTCAGATACGCAGTATTTT. The encoded protein is CASHPSTSGRASDTQYF. This chain links TRBV5-1 with TRBJ2-3; 10 nucleotides align to TRBD2. The germline gives CDR1 SGHRS, CDR2 YFSETQ. After removal of 7 bases from V and 4 bases from J, the junction contained 15 bases not matched to a gene. The CDR3 spans 17 residues.

The table lists this clonotype with a few counts. The chain is built from TRBV25-1 and TRBJ1-1, with D possibly being TRBD1 (5 bases). The CDR3 sequence is 14 residues long. V dropped 3 bases and J dropped 1 base, with 9 bases sitting between them. The germline gives CDR1 MGHDK, CDR2 SYGVNS. The CDR3 DNA reads as TGTGCCAGCAGTGAGTCGAGGGGGAACACTGAAGCTTTCTTT. Translation gives CASSESRGNTEAFF.

This chain connects TRBV6-5 to TRBJ1-6, with TRBD1 identical over 8 bases. The CDR3 is 15 amino acids. From germline, CDR1 is MNHEY and CDR2 SVGAGI. The V segment lost 2 bases and the J segment 7 bases; nucleotides outside the gene matches: 4. This CDR3 reads CASSYGQGGNSPLHF. CDR3 nucleotide sequence: TGTGCCAGCAGTTACGGACAGGGAGGAAATTCACCCCTCCACTTT.

This clonotype was picked up a small number of times. The chain couples TRBV5-1 to TRBJ1-1, with a possible D match to TRBD1 (5 bases). The germline CDR1 and CDR2 sequences are SGHRS and YFSETQ. Trimming took 3 bases from V and 3 from J, leaving 15 bases between them. This CDR3 is built from 15 residues. The CDR3 bases are TGCGCCAGCAGCTGGATGGGCCGGGGGGACACTGAAGCTTTCTTT. It specifies CASSWMGRGDTEAFF.

This clonotype turned up a few times. The chain is built from TRBV20-1 and TRBJ2-1; D is ambiguous. Trimming shortened V by 4 bases and J by 0 bases, and 10 bases separated the two germline ends. This CDR3 spans 14 amino acids. Germline assignment: CDR1 DFQATT and CDR2 SNEGSKA (reference sequence). CDR3 sequence reads: CSAIRISSYNEQFF. CDR3 in DNA: TGCAGTGCTATCAGGATTAGCTCCTACAATGAGCAGTTCTTC.

V and J are TRBV5-1 and TRBJ2-1; 10 nucleotides agree with TRBD2. The CDR3 length is 13 residues. V lost 7 bases, J lost 8 bases, and 6 bases stayed unmatched. The V gene's germline CDR1 is SGHRS and CDR2 YFSETQ. The CDR3 nucleotides read TGCGCCAGCTGGCCTAGCGGGAGTTATGAGCAGTTCTTC. Amino acid sequence: CASWPSGSYEQFF.